This is a list of T cell receptor beta chains from one sample in a study of blood T cell repertoires in COVID-19. Produced via immunoSEQ multiplex PCR; TCRdb's table is partial and in-frame only. Found here are 190,000 or so clones, over 75% of them singletons; the top ten hold 9.8%. What was sequenced was peripheral blood. The receptors derive from a woman aged 80 or older with acute or convalescent COVID-19. Both conserved end residues are part of each CDR3. The order of the fields is D gene, J gene, V gene, clone size, CDR3 protein, CDR3 DNA. A D gene is named only where the DNA matches it firmly. Rows give clone size only sometimes, using once, few, many, or a class for an expanded clone.

>TRBD1|TRBJ1-4|TRBV24-1|few
CATSDTGEGGGEKLFF
TGTGCCACCAGTGACACAGGGGAAGGCGGTGGAGAAAAACTGTTTTTT
>TRBD1|TRBJ1-3|TRBV7-8|.
CASSQGQGASNTIYF
TGTGCCAGCAGCCAGGGACAGGGGGCTTCGAACACCATATATTTT
>.|TRBJ1-1|TRBV10-2|.
CASSNLWGAGTGVTEAFF
TGCGCCAGCAGCAATCTATGGGGAGCAGGCACTGGGGTCACTGAAGCTTTCTTT
>.|TRBJ2-1|TRBV12-3/TRBV12-4|.
CASTPGEEQFF
TGTGCCAGCACCCCTGGGGAGGAGCAGTTCTTC
>.|TRBJ2-1|TRBV7-2|.
CASSPQTGRLNEQFF
TGTGCCAGCAGCCCCCAGACAGGGAGGTTGAATGAGCAGTTCTTC
>TRBD1|TRBJ1-1|TRBV29-1|.
CSADRGNTEAFF
TGCAGCGCCGACAGGGGAAACACTGAAGCTTTCTTT
>.|TRBJ1-6|TRBV27|.
CASSLQAYNSPLHF
TGTGCCAGCAGTTTACAGGCGTATAATTCACCCCTCCACTTT
>.|TRBJ1-1|TRBV30|.
CAWRDQRQSAFF
TGTGCCTGGAGAGACCAACGACAGAGTGCTTTCTTT
>.|TRBJ1-1|TRBV9|.
CASSLSVGSTEAFF
TGTGCCAGCAGCCTCTCAGTGGGGAGCACTGAAGCTTTCTTT
>.|TRBJ1-3|TRBV6-1|.
CASSRPSSGGTIYF
TGTGCCAGCAGCCGGCCCTCCTCGGGAGGGACCATATATTTT
>TRBD1|TRBJ1-3|TRBV25-1|.
CASSAPQGIGNTIYF
TGTGCCAGCAGTGCGCCACAGGGGATCGGAAACACCATATATTTT
>TRBD2|TRBJ2-1|TRBV7-6|.
CASRPGLAGGTKRRSSYNEQFF
TGTGCCAGCAGGCCGGGACTAGCGGGGGGCACTAAACGAAGAAGCTCCTACAATGAGCAGTTCTTC
>.|TRBJ1-1|TRBV5-6|few
CASSPGNTEAFF
TGTGCCAGCAGTCCAGGGAACACTGAAGCTTTCTTT
>TRBD2|TRBJ2-3|TRBV4-1|few
CASSPPYTTSGEPWTQYF
TGCGCCAGCAGCCCCCCGTACACGACTAGCGGGGAACCGTGGACGCAGTATTTT
>.|TRBJ1-1|TRBV4-1|.
CASSHTTDRIEAFF
TGCGCCAGCAGCCATACAACTGACAGGATTGAAGCTTTCTTT